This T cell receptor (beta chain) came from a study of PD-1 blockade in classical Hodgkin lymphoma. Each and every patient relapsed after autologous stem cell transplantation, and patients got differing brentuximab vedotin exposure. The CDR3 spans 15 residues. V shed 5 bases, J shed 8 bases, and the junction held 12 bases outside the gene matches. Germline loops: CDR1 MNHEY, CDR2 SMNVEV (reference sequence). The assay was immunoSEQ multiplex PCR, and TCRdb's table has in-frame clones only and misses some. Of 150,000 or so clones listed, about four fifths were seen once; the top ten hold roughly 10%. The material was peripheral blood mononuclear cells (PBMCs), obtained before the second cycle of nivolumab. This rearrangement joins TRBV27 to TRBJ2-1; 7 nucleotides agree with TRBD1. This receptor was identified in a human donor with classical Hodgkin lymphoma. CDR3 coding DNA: TGTGCCAGCAGTCCCTGGCAGGGGGTTGAATATGAGCAGTTCTTC. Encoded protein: CASSPWQGVEYEQFF.